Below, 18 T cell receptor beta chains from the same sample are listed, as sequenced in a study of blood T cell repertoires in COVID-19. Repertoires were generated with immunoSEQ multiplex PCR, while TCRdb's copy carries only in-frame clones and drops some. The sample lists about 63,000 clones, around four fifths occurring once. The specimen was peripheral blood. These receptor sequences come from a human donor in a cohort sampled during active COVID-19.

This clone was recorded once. The CDR3 DNA reads TGTGCCAGCAGCTTGGGCCGGCGGAATCCTTCATCCTACGAGCAGTACTTC. This translates into CASSLGRRNPSSYEQYF. The chain employs TRBV5-4 and TRBJ2-7; D uncertain. With 0 bases removed from V and 1 base from J, the gap between germline ends came to 17 bases. Germline CDR1 SGHNT, CDR2 YYREEE (reference sequence). The CDR3 has 17 residues.

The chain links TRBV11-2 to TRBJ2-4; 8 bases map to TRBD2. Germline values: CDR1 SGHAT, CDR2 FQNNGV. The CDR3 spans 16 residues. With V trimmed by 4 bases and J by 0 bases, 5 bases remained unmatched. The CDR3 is CASSSGGGLAKNIQYF. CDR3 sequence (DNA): TGTGCCAGCAGCTCCGGGGGGGGGTTAGCCAAAAACATTCAGTACTTC.

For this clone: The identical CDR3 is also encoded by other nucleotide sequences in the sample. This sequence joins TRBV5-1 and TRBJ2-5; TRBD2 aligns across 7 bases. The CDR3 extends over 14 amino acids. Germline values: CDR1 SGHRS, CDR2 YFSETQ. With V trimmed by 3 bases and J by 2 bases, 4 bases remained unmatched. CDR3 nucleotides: TGCGCCAGCAGCTCCCAGGGACTACAAGAGACCCAGTACTTC. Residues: CASSSQGLQETQYF.

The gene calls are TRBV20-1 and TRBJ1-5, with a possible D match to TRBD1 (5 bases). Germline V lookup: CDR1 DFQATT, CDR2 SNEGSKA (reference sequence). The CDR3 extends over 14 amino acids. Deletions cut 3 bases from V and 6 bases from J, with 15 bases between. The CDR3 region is CSASSRGGGQPQHF. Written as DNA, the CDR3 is TGCAGTGCTAGTAGCCGGGGGGGAGGTCAGCCCCAGCATTTT.

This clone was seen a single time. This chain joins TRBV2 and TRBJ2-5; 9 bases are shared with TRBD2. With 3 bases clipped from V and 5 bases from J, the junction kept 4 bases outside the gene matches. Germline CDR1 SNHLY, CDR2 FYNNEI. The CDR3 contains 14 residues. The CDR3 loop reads CASSDLAGQETQYF. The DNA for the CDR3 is TGTGCCAGCAGTGACCTAGCGGGACAGGAGACCCAGTACTTC. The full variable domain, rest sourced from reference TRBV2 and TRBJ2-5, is EPEVTQTPSHQVTQMGQEVILRCVPISNHLYFYWYRQILGQKVEFLVSFYNNEISEKSEIFDDQFSVERPDGSNFTLKIRSTKLEDSAMYFCASSDLAGQETQYFGPGTRLLVL.

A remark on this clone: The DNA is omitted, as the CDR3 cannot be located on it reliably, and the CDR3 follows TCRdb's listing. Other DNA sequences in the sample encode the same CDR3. The CDR3 spells CASSWWGAGNTIYF. The V call is TRBV19, the J call TRBJ1-3. CDR1 is LNHDA and CDR2 is SQIVND in the germline V gene (reference sequence). The CDR3 spans 14 residues, counting both ends.

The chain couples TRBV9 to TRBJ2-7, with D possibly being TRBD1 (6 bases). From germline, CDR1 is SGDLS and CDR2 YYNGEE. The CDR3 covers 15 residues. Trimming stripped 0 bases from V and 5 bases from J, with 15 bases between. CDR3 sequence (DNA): TGTGCCAGCAGCGTAGTCCCTACAGGGTTGGACGAGCAGTACTTC. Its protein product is CASSVVPTGLDEQYF.

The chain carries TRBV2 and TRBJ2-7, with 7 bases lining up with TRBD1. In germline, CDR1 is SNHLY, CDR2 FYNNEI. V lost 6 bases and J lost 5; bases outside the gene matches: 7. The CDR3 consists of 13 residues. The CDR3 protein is CASSKDREDEQYF. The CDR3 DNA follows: TGTGCCAGCAGCAAAGACAGGGAAGACGAGCAGTACTTC.

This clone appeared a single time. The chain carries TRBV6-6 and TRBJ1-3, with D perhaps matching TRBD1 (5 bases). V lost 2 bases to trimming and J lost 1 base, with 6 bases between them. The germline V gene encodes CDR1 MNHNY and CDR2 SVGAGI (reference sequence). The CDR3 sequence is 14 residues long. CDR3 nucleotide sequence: TGTGCCAGCAGTTACAGGGGTTCTGGAAACACCATATATTTT. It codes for CASSYRGSGNTIYF.

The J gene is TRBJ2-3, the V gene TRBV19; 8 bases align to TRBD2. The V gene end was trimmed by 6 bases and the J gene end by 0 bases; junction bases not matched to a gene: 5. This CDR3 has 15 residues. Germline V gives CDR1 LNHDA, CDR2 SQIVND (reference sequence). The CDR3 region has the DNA TGTGCCAGTAGGGAGCGGGGGCGCAGCACAGATACGCAGTATTTT. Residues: CASRERGRSTDTQYF.

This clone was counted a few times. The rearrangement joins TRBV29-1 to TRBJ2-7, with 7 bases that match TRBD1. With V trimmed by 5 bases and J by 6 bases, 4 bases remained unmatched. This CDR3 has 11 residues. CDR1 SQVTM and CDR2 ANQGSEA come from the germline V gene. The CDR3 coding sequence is TGCAGCGTTAGGGACAGCACCGAGCAGTACTTC. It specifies CSVRDSTEQYF.

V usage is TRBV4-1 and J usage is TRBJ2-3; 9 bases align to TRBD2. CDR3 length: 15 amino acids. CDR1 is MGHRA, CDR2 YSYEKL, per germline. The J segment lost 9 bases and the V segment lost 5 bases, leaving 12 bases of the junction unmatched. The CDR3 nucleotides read TGCGCCAGCAGCACGCGCGGTAGCGGGAGTTTGACGCAGTATTTT. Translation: CASSTRGSGSLTQYF.

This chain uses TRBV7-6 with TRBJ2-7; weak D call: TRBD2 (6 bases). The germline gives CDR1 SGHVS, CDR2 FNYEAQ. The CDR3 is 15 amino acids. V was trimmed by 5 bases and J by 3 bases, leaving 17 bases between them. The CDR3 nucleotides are TGTGCCAGCAGCCCAGAAACTAGCTTCCGCTACGAGCAGTACTTC. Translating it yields CASSPETSFRYEQYF.

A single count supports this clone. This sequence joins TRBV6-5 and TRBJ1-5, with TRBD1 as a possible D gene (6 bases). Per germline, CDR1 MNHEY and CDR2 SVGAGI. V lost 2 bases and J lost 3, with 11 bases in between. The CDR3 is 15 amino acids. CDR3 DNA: TGTGCCAGCAGTTACGGGCAGGGACACAATCAGCCCCAGCATTTT. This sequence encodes CASSYGQGHNQPQHF.

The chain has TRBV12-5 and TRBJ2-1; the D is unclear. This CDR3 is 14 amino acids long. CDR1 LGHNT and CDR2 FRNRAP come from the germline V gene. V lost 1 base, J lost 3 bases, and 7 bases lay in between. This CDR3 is CASGLGASYNEQFF. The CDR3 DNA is TGTGCTAGTGGTTTGGGGGCCAGCTACAATGAGCAGTTCTTC. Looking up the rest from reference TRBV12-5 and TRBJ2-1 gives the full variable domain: DARVTQTPRHKVTEMGQEVTMRCQPILGHNTVFWYRQTMMQGLELLAYFRNRAPLDDSGMPKDRFSAEMPDATLATLKIQPSEPRDSAVYFCASGLGASYNEQFFGPGTRLTVL.

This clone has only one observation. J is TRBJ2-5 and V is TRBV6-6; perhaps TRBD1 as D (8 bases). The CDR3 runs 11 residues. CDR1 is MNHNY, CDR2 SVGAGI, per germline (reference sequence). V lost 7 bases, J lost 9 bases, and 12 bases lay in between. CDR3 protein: CASTTGGAQYF. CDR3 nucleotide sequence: TGTGCCAGCACCACAGGGGGGGCCCAGTACTTC.

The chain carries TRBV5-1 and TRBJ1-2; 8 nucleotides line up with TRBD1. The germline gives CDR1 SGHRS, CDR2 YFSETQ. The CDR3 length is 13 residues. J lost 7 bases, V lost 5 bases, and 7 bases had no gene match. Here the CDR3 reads CASSFGQGGGYTF. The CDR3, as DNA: TGCGCCAGCAGTTTTGGACAGGGCGGTGGCTACACCTTC.

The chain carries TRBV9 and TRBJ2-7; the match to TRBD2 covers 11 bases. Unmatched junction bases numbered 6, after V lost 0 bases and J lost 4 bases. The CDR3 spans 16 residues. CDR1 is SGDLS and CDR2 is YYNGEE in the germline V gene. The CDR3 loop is CASSVAPLAGAYEQYF. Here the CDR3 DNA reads TGTGCCAGCAGCGTAGCCCCACTAGCGGGAGCGTACGAGCAGTACTTC.